These 22 T cell receptor beta chains originate from one sample sequenced in a study of blood T cells in healthy people across ages. The use of a sample-barcoded 5' primer and a J-beta primer mix characterized a second PCR of about 6 to 12 cycles. TCRdb itself ran the 5' RACE reads through MiXCR, one entry per CDR3 protein. The sample contains over 600,000 distinct CDR3 sequences, more than 50% of which appear only once. Sequences were obtained from blood. The receptors here all came from a man in his forties in good health.

V usage is TRBV7-7 and J usage is TRBJ2-5; 8 bases match TRBD2. Trimming at V came to 0 bases and at J to 2 bases, leaving 5 bases not matched to a gene. Germline CDR1 reads SSHAT; CDR2 reads FNYEAQ (reference sequence). CDR3 length equals 16 residues. CDR3 loop: CASSLALAGGQETQYF. CDR3 nucleotide sequence: TGTGCCAGCAGCTTAGCTCTCGCGGGAGGACAAGAGACCCAGTACTTC.

The chain is built from TRBV12-3 or TRBV12-4 and TRBJ2-6; TRBD2 aligns across 8 bases. V lost 8 bases to trimming and J lost 0 bases; unmatched junction nucleotides: 6. The CDR3 contains 16 residues. The CDR3 loop reads CASSNGGASGANVLTF. For the CDR3, the DNA is TGTGCCAGCTCCAACGGGGGGGCCTCTGGGGCCAACGTCCTGACTTTC.

The V gene is TRBV11-3, the J gene TRBJ2-7; 10 bases map to TRBD2. The CDR3 is made up of 13 amino acids. The J segment lost 5 bases and the V segment lost 6 bases, leaving 4 bases of the junction unmatched. Germline V gives CDR1 SGHNT, CDR2 YENEEA. The CDR3 loop is CASSLAGAHEQYF. The CDR3 bases are TGTGCCAGCAGTCTAGCGGGAGCCCACGAGCAGTACTTC.

The gene calls are TRBV7-2 and TRBJ1-5; D is unclear. Germline CDR1 SGHTA, CDR2 FQGNSA. The CDR3 has 13 residues. The V and J ends lost 4 bases and 6 bases respectively, with 10 bases between them. The CDR3 protein is CASSSQYLQPQHF. The CDR3 nucleotides read TGTGCCAGCAGCTCCCAATATCTTCAGCCCCAGCATTTT.

J is TRBJ1-2 and V is TRBV24-1, with D tentatively TRBD1 (5 bases). The length of the CDR3 is 16 residues. CDR1 and CDR2 (germline): KGHDR, SFDVKD. V was trimmed by 3 bases and J by 3 bases, leaving 16 bases between them. This CDR3 is CATSDPSRQGDYGYTF. CDR3 DNA: TGTGCCACCAGTGATCCCTCCCGGCAGGGTGACTATGGCTACACCTTC.

This chain uses TRBV4-3 with TRBJ1-4, with D possibly matching TRBD1 (5 bases). This CDR3 is 12 amino acids long. The germline V and J ends were trimmed by 1 base and 13 bases, with 10 bases remaining between them. CDR1 LGHNA and CDR2 YSLEER come from the germline V gene. CDR3 amino acids: CASSQGGTGLFF. Here the CDR3 DNA reads TGCGCCAGCAGCCAAGGAGGGACGGGACTGTTTTTT.

The V and J genes are TRBV4-2 and TRBJ2-3, with D possibly being TRBD1 (7 bases). Germline values: CDR1 LGHNA, CDR2 YNFKEQ. V lost 1 base and J lost 2, with 16 bases in between. This CDR3 spans 17 amino acids. CDR3 region: CASSQVLARGVTDTQYF. CDR3 sequence (DNA): TGTGCCAGCAGCCAAGTTCTGGCCAGGGGGGTCACAGATACGCAGTATTTT.

In this sample, this clonotype turned up a few times. This chain links TRBV25-1 with TRBJ2-1; D is perhaps TRBD2 (5 bases). From germline, CDR1 is MGHDK and CDR2 SYGVNS. Trimming cost V 7 bases and J 5 bases, with 15 bases left between them. The CDR3 consists of 14 residues. CDR3 sequence: CASTGGLLHNEQFF. CDR3 sequence (DNA): TGTGCCAGCACCGGAGGACTTTTACACAATGAGCAGTTCTTC.

The chain has TRBV6-1 and TRBJ2-1; D unresolved. From germline, CDR1 is MNHNS and CDR2 SASEGT. CDR3 length: 15 residues. Trimming stripped 2 bases from V and 1 base from J, with 9 bases between. The CDR3 DNA is TGTGCCAGCAGTGAACCCCCATCTTCCTACAATGAGCAGTTCTTC. This encodes CASSEPPSSYNEQFF.

This clonotype was counted between two and nine times. This chain uses TRBV7-9 with TRBJ2-7; D unresolved. The germline V gene encodes CDR1 SEHNR and CDR2 FQNEAQ (reference sequence). CDR3 length equals 11 residues. V was clipped by 3 bases and J by 9 bases, with 9 bases between them. In DNA, the CDR3 is TGTGCCAGCAGCTTTGAACAGCCGCAGTACTTC. It is translated as CASSFEQPQYF.

The CDR3 bases are TGTGCCAGCAGCCCTCCGGGGGCTCTTAGCTCCTACGAGCAGTACTTC. It is translated as CASSPPGALSSYEQYF. The J gene is TRBJ2-7, the V gene TRBV14; either TRBD1 or TRBD2 may supply D (6 bases each). V lost 4 bases and J lost 0, with 16 bases in between. Germline lookup yields CDR1 SGHDN and CDR2 FVKESK. This CDR3 has 16 amino acids.

The V and J genes are TRBV12-3 or TRBV12-4 and TRBJ2-3; D is perhaps TRBD1 (6 bases). This CDR3 is 14 amino acids long. V lost 1 base, J lost 6 bases, and 11 bases lay in between. This CDR3 reads CASSLGTAKDTQYF. Written as DNA, the CDR3 is TGTGCCAGCAGTTTAGGGACAGCTAAGGATACGCAGTATTTT.

This clonotype was found a few times. J is TRBJ2-5 and V is TRBV7-3, with 9 nucleotides matching TRBD1. Looked up from germline, CDR1 is SGHTA and CDR2 is FQGTGA. The length of the CDR3 is 14 residues. The trim removed 5 bases at V and 4 bases at J, leaving 5 bases unmatched. CDR3 loop: CASSDGTGRETQYF. CDR3 in DNA: TGTGCCAGCAGCGATGGGACAGGGCGAGAGACCCAGTACTTC.

V gene TRBV5-1 combines with J gene TRBJ2-3; 13 nucleotides match TRBD2. The germline V gene encodes CDR1 SGHRS and CDR2 YFSETQ. This CDR3 spans 18 amino acids. V gave up 3 bases and J gave up 5 bases; unmatched junction bases: 12. CDR3 sequence: CASSSHGGLAGVQDTQYF. The CDR3 DNA sequence: TGCGCCAGCAGCTCACACGGTGGACTAGCGGGAGTTCAAGATACGCAGTATTTT. The variable domain in full, with the rest retrieved from reference TRBV5-1 and TRBJ2-3, is KAGVTQTPRYLIKTRGQQVTLSCSPISGHRSVSWYQQTPGQGLQFLFEYFSETQRNKGNFPGRFSGRQFSNSRSEMNVSTLELGDSALYLCASSSHGGLAGVQDTQYFGPGTRLTVL.

The rearrangement links TRBV7-9 to TRBJ1-5, with TRBD1 matching 9 bases. The J segment lost 11 bases and the V segment lost 5 bases, leaving 4 bases of the junction unmatched. Germline assignment: CDR1 SEHNR and CDR2 FQNEAQ (reference sequence). The CDR3 covers 12 residues. DNA of the CDR3: TGTGCCAGCAGCCGGGACAGGGAAGCCCAGCATTTT. Protein sequence: CASSRDREAQHF.

Concerning this clonotype itself: The junction does not match germline at one end; this may be a read error. Written as DNA, the CDR3 is TGTGCCGGCAGTTTAAGACCGCAGGCGGGCTACAATGAGCAGTTCTTC. Translation: CAGSLRPQAGYNEQFF. This chain links TRBV12-3 or TRBV12-4 with TRBJ2-1; the D gene is possibly TRBD2 (5 bases). CDR3 size: 16 residues.

This clonotype showed up just a few times. The V call is TRBV4-2, the J call TRBJ2-5; perhaps TRBD1 as D (6 bases). Germline V lookup: CDR1 LGHNA, CDR2 YNFKEQ. The CDR3 is 15 residues long. V was pared by 4 bases and J by 5 bases, with 17 bases between. CDR3 bases: TGTGCCAGCAGCCGTCCCCAGACAGGAACGGAGACCCAGTACTTC. The encoded protein is CASSRPQTGTETQYF.

This clonotype was counted only a few times. The chain links TRBV28 to TRBJ2-4; TRBD1 aligns across 10 bases. The J call is uncertain, as TRBJ2-7 better fits the DNA end. Germline CDR1 reads MDHEN; CDR2 reads SYDVKM. The CDR3 length is 15 residues. The CDR3 nucleotides are TGTGCCAGCAGTTTAAGAGGACAGGGGGTTACCGAGCAGTACTTC. Translating it yields CASSLRGQGVTEQYF.

In its sample, this clonotype was seen a few times. V and J are TRBV6-2 or TRBV6-3 and TRBJ2-1; 11 bases are shared with TRBD2. Matching the DNA end better, TRBJ2-7 makes the J call doubtful. Germline CDR1 reads MNHEY; CDR2 reads SVGEGT. CDR3 length: 17 residues. The CDR3 here is CASSYSPSGGIYNEQYF. Here the CDR3 DNA reads TGTGCCAGCAGTTACTCCCCTAGCGGGGGGATATACAATGAGCAGTACTTC.

The CDR3 loop is CASSLSADLGIQYF. CDR3 nucleotides: TGTGCCAGCAGCTTAAGTGCCGATTTGGGCATTCAGTACTTC. The V gene is TRBV7-8, the J gene TRBJ2-4; D gene uncertain. Looked up from germline, CDR1 is SGHVS and CDR2 is FQNEAQ. The V and J ends lost 2 bases and 9 bases respectively, with 14 bases between them. This CDR3 is built from 14 residues.

The rearrangement uses TRBV7-2 and TRBJ1-6; no firm D call. This CDR3 has 13 amino acids. Trimming left V 0 bases short and J 7 bases short, with 4 bases between. The V gene's germline CDR1 is SGHTA and CDR2 FQGNSA. The CDR3 spells CASSLALNSPLHF. The CDR3 DNA reads TGTGCCAGCAGCTTAGCCCTCAATTCACCCCTCCACTTT.

In regard to this clonotype: A read error may explain this, as a much larger clone is one base away. The chain links TRBV6-2 or TRBV6-3 to TRBJ2-1; no definite D call. Germline CDR1 and CDR2: MNHEY and SVGEGT. This CDR3 is 14 amino acids long. CDR3 loop: CASSDSRVLNEQFF. CDR3 in DNA: TGTGCCAGCAGTGACTCAAGAGTTCTCAATGAGCAGTTCTTC.